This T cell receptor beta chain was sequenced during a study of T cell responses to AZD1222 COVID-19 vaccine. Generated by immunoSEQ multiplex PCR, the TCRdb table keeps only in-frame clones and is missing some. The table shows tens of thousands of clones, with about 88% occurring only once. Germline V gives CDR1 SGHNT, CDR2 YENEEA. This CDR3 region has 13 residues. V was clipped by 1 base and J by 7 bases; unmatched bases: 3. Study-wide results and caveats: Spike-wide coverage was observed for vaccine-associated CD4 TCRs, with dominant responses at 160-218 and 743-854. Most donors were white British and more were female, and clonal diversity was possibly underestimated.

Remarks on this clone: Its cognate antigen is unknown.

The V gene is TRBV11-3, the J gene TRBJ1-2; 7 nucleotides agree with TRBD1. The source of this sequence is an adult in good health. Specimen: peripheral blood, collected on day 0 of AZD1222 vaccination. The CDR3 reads CASSLAGGGGYTF. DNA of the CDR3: TGTGCCAGCAGCTTAGCAGGGGGTGGTGGCTACACCTTC.